Below, one TCR beta chain is given with its context. Its specificity is not known. This record comes from a study of T cell responses to AZD1222 COVID-19 vaccine. TCRdb keeps only in-frame clones here, not all; method: immunoSEQ multiplex PCR. This table has approximately 160,000 clones, 93% appearing once. Findings and caveats of the study: Spike was spanned by vaccine-associated CD4 TCRs, which were dominant at 160-218 and 743-854.

This TCR derives from an adult in good health. This specimen consisted of peripheral blood, obtained on day 0 of AZD1222 vaccination.

CDR3 sequence (DNA): TGTGCCACCAGTGACGTCAGGGGAAATCAGCCCCAGCATTTT. The encoded protein is CATSDVRGNQPQHF. The gene calls are TRBV24-1 and TRBJ1-5, with D tentatively TRBD1 (6 bases). Trimming left V 4 bases short and J 4 bases short, with 10 bases between. CDR3 length: 14 residues. Germline CDR1 KGHDR, CDR2 SFDVKD.